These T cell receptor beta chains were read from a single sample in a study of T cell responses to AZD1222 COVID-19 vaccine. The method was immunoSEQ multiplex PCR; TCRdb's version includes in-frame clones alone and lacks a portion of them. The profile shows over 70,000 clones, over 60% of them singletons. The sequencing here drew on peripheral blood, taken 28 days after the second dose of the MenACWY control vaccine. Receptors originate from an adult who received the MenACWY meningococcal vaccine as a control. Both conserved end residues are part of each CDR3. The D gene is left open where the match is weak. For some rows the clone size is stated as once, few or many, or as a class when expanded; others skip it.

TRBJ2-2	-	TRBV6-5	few	CASSYGSGRTGELFF	TGTGCCAGCAGTTACGGCTCAGGGCGCACCGGGGAGCTGTTTTTT
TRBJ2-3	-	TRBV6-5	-	CASRRDPDGRDTQYF	TGTGCCAGCAGAAGGGACCCGGACGGCAGAGATACGCAGTATTTT
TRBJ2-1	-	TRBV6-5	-	CASTPGQNNNEQFF	TGTGCCAGCACCCCCGGACAGAACAACAATGAGCAGTTCTTC
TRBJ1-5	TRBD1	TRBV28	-	CASSSPGGSPQHF	TGTGCCAGCAGTTCCCCAGGGGGCTCTCCCCAGCATTTT
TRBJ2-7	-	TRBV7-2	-	CASSFRDNSYEQYF	TGTGCCAGCAGCTTTAGGGACAACTCCTACGAGCAGTACTTC
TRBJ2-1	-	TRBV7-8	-	CASSLAARVRSVGYNEQFF	TGTGCCAGCAGCTTAGCGGCCAGGGTGAGAAGTGTGGGATACAATGAGCAGTTCTTC
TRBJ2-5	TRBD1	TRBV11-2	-	CASRFPGDREETQYF	TGTGCCAGCAGATTCCCGGGGGACAGGGAAGAGACCCAGTACTTC
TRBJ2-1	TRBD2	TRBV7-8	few	CASSFYSSGGTYNEQFF	TGTGCCAGCAGCTTTTATTCTAGCGGGGGCACCTACAATGAGCAGTTCTTC
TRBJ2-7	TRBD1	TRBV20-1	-	CSASPPDRGQYF	TGCAGTGCCAGTCCCCCGGACAGGGGCCAGTACTTC
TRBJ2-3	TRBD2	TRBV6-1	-	CASSELVAGGQRDTQYF	TGTGCCAGCAGTGAATTGGTAGCGGGGGGGCAAAGAGATACGCAGTATTTT
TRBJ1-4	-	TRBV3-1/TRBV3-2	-	CASSPRSGINEKLFF	TGTGCCAGCAGCCCCCGTTCGGGGATTAATGAAAAACTGTTTTTT
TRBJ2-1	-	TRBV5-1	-	CASSPLNPRDYNEQFF	TGCGCCAGCAGCCCTTTAAACCCCCGGGACTACAATGAGCAGTTCTTC
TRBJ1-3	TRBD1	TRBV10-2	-	CASRDRVLSGNTIYF	TGCGCCAGCAGGGACAGGGTCCTCTCTGGAAACACCATATATTTT
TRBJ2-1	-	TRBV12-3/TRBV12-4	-	CASSLQRYNEQFF	TGTGCCAGCAGTTTACAGCGATACAATGAGCAGTTCTTC
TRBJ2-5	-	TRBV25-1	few	CASSEFSGRGTQYF	TGTGCCAGCAGTGAATTCAGCGGCCGAGGGACCCAGTACTTC
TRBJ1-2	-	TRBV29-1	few	CSVIFFAGVGGYTF	TGCAGCGTTATTTTCTTCGCAGGTGTGGGTGGCTACACCTTC
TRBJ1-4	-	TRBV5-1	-	CASSFGGQQTTNEKLFF	TGCGCCAGCAGCTTTGGTGGACAACAGACAACTAATGAAAAACTGTTTTTT
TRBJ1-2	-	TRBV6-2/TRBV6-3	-	CASSSLLGIYGYTF	TGTGCCAGCAGTTCCTTATTGGGGATATATGGCTACACCTTC
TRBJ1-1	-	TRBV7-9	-	CASSLQANTEAFF	TGTGCCAGCAGCCTACAAGCGAACACTGAAGCTTTCTTT
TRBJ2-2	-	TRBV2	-	CARGGGLHTGELFF	TGTGCCAGGGGGGGAGGCCTCCACACCGGGGAGCTGTTTTTT
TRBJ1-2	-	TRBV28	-	CASSQTRKGYTF	TGTGCCAGCAGCCAGACGAGGAAGGGCTACACCTTC
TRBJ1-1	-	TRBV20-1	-	CSVGGSTEAFF	TGCAGTGTGGGGGGGTCCACTGAAGCTTTCTTT
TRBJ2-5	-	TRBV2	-	CASAGRGETQYF	TGTGCCAGCGCCGGGAGAGGGGAGACCCAGTACTTC
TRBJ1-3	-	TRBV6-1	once	CASSERLISGNTIYF	TGTGCCAGCAGTGAGAGGCTCATCTCTGGAAACACCATATATTTT
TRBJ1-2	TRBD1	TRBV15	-	CATSRNPQGADGYTF	TGTGCCACCAGCAGGAACCCACAGGGGGCGGATGGCTACACCTTC
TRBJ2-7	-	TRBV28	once	CASGGDSYEQYF	TGTGCCAGCGGGGGGGACAGCTACGAGCAGTACTTC
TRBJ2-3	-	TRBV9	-	CASSVGAGADTQYF	TGTGCCAGCAGCGTAGGTGCGGGGGCGGATACGCAGTATTTT
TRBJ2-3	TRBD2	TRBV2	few	CASSLTSVQTDTQYF	TGTGCCAGCAGCCTGACTAGCGTACAGACAGATACGCAGTATTTT
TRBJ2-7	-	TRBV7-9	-	CASGPRESSYEQYF	TGTGCCAGCGGCCCTCGGGAGAGCTCCTACGAGCAGTACTTC
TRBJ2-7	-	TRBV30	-	CAWSVLLRSRSYEQYF	TGTGCCTGGAGTGTACTCCTCCGATCGAGGTCCTACGAGCAGTACTTC
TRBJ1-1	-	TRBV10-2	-	CASSQGGVEGKAFF	TGCGCCAGCAGTCAAGGTGGGGTAGAGGGTAAAGCTTTCTTT